A single sample gave rise to the 18 T cell receptor beta chains below, sequenced in a study of blood T cell repertoires in COVID-19. The protocol was immunoSEQ multiplex PCR, while the TCRdb copy is restricted to in-frame clones and leaves out a portion. The data hold just over 200,000 clones, with 80% observed a single time. The material sequenced was peripheral blood. All receptors come from a woman between 65 and 79 years old with acute or convalescent COVID-19.

The chain links TRBV2 to TRBJ2-7, with a tentative D call TRBD2 (7 bases). The CDR3 is made up of 13 amino acids. Trimming took 8 bases from V and 6 from J, leaving 17 bases between them. Per germline, CDR1 SNHLY and CDR2 FYNNEI. CDR3 DNA sequence: TGTGCCAGCGAGGAACAGGGAGGGGTCGAGCAGTACTTC. Its translation: CASEEQGGVEQYF. The full variable domain, its missing parts supplied by reference TRBV2 and TRBJ2-7, is EPEVTQTPSHQVTQMGQEVILRCVPISNHLYFYWYRQILGQKVEFLVSFYNNEISEKSEIFDDQFSVERPDGSNFTLKIRSTKLEDSAMYFCASEEQGGVEQYFGPGTRLTVT.

The V and J genes are TRBV24-1 and TRBJ2-1, with D perhaps TRBD1 (5 bases). Germline V lookup: CDR1 KGHDR, CDR2 SFDVKD. The CDR3 has 15 amino acids. V shed 0 bases and J shed 6 bases, with 11 bases lying between them. CDR3 protein: CATSDLRQSTNEQFF. DNA for the CDR3: TGTGCCACCAGTGATTTGAGACAGTCGACCAATGAGCAGTTCTTC.

J is TRBJ2-1 and V is TRBV5-1, with TRBD2 identical over 11 bases. The trim removed 4 bases at V and 7 bases at J, leaving 7 bases unmatched. CDR1 SGHRS and CDR2 YFSETQ come from the germline V gene. The CDR3 contains 15 residues. In nucleotides, the CDR3 is TGCGCCAGCAGCCCGACTAGCGGGATTCAGAATGAGCAGTTCTTC. Its translation is CASSPTSGIQNEQFF.

The chain couples TRBV10-3 to TRBJ1-2, with 8 bases lining up with TRBD1. The CDR3 is 13 amino acids. Germline values: CDR1 ENHRY, CDR2 SYGVKD. Unmatched junction bases numbered 6, after V lost 4 bases and J lost 8 bases. The CDR3 here is CAISVTGGPGYTF. In DNA, the CDR3 is TGTGCCATCAGTGTTACAGGGGGACCAGGCTACACCTTC.

Only a few counts were recorded for this clone. The chain combines TRBV18 with TRBJ1-5; D is possibly TRBD1 (5 bases). V lost 6 bases to trimming and J lost 0 bases, with 12 bases between them. CDR1 and CDR2 (germline): KGHSH, LQKENI. This CDR3 comprises 15 residues. The CDR3 region is CASSLPRDSNQPQHF. CDR3 nucleotides: TGTGCCAGCTCTTTGCCCAGGGATAGCAATCAGCCCCAGCATTTT.

The chain carries TRBV9 and TRBJ2-1, with D hard to call. The germline gives CDR1 SGDLS, CDR2 YYNGEE. V shed 4 bases and J shed 2 bases, with 7 bases lying between them. The CDR3 length is 13 residues. In DNA form, the CDR3 reads TGTGCCAGCAGCCCCCCGGCCTACAATGAGCAGTTCTTC. Protein sequence: CASSPPAYNEQFF.

This clone showed up just a few times. The chain's CDR3 is CAISESGGYSNQPQHF. In nucleotides, the CDR3 is TGTGCCATCAGTGAGTCAGGGGGCTATAGCAATCAGCCCCAGCATTTT. The chain uses TRBV10-3 and TRBJ1-5; the match to TRBD1 covers 7 bases. CDR3 length: 16 amino acids. CDR1 is ENHRY, CDR2 SYGVKD, per germline. The junction had 2 bases not matched to a gene; V was cut back by 0 bases and J by 0 bases.

This clone was found many times. The V call is TRBV11-2, the J call TRBJ1-3, with 7 positions matching TRBD1. The V gene end was trimmed by 5 bases and the J gene end by 0 bases; junction bases not matched to a gene: 10. CDR1 and CDR2 (germline): SGHAT, FQNNGV. The CDR3 spans 17 residues. The CDR3 region is CASSPRGQRVSGNTIYF. The CDR3 DNA is TGTGCCAGCAGCCCCCGGGGACAGCGTGTCTCTGGAAACACCATATATTTT.

The table lists this clone with a count of one. The chain employs TRBV7-9 and TRBJ1-1, with 9 bases fitting TRBD1. The trim removed 1 base at V and 11 bases at J, leaving 11 bases unmatched. Germline CDR1 reads SEHNR; CDR2 reads FQNEAQ (reference sequence). This CDR3 contains 15 residues. The CDR3 reads CASSLVPGQGSVAFF. The CDR3 bases are TGTGCCAGCAGCTTAGTCCCGGGACAGGGCTCGGTTGCTTTCTTT.

This chain uses TRBV28 with TRBJ2-7, with a tentative D call TRBD2 (6 bases). Trimming left V 1 base short and J 5 bases short, with 12 bases between. Per the germline V gene, CDR1 is MDHEN and CDR2 is SYDVKM. The CDR3 extends over 14 amino acids. CDR3 loop: CASSLSGGSNEQYF. For the CDR3, the DNA is TGTGCCAGCAGTTTATCTGGGGGGTCCAACGAGCAGTACTTC.

The rearrangement uses TRBV7-8 and TRBJ2-2; 12 bases fit TRBD2. This CDR3 has 18 amino acids. Germline loops: CDR1 SGHVS, CDR2 FQNEAQ. V shed 3 bases, J shed 4 bases, and the junction held 9 bases outside the gene matches. The CDR3 reads CASSFPGLAGSGTGELFF. CDR3 DNA: TGTGCCAGCAGCTTCCCGGGACTAGCGGGCTCGGGCACCGGGGAGCTGTTTTTT.

The V gene is TRBV3-1 (or the pseudogene TRBV3-2), the J gene TRBJ2-3; 7 bases match TRBD2. The germline V gene encodes CDR1 LGHDT and CDR2 YNNKEL (reference sequence). This CDR3 has 14 amino acids. V was pared by 6 bases and J by 0 bases, with 3 bases of the junction left unmatched. CDR3 residues: CASSPSGSTDTQYF. The CDR3 DNA is TGTGCCAGCAGTCCTAGCGGAAGCACAGATACGCAGTATTTT.

The V call is TRBV7-8, the J call TRBJ2-3; TRBD2 matches at 12 bases. The CDR3 sequence is 16 residues long. Germline CDR1 SGHVS, CDR2 FQNEAQ. V gave up 0 bases and J gave up 5 bases; unmatched junction bases: 3. CDR3 loop: CASSLAASGREDTQYF. The CDR3 DNA is TGTGCCAGCAGCTTAGCGGCTAGCGGGAGGGAAGATACGCAGTATTTT.

The chain recombines TRBV6-6 with TRBJ2-1, with 10 nucleotides matching TRBD2. CDR3 length: 14 amino acids. Germline V gene data show CDR1 as MNHNY and CDR2 as SVGAGI (reference sequence). After removal of 6 bases from V and 7 bases from J, the junction contained 6 bases not matched to a gene. For the CDR3, the DNA is TGTGCCAGCAGAGCTAGCGGGAGTGGTAATGAGCAGTTCTTC. Residues: CASRASGSGNEQFF.

This clone was seen more than once but under ten times. The rearrangement links TRBV28 to TRBJ1-2, with 7 bases identical to TRBD1. CDR3 length equals 16 residues. The ends lost 6 bases at V and 4 bases at J; junction bases unmatched: 14. Germline V lookup: CDR1 MDHEN, CDR2 SYDVKM. The CDR3 here is CASSTQGGPTSYGYTF. In DNA, the CDR3 is TGTGCCAGCAGCACCCAAGGGGGCCCAACATCCTATGGCTACACCTTC.

This rearrangement joins TRBV28 to TRBJ1-4; the match to TRBD1 covers 7 bases. CDR3 length: 15 residues. Trimming cost V 3 bases and J 3 bases; bases outside gene matches: 4. Germline CDR1 and CDR2: MDHEN and SYDVKM. CDR3 nucleotide sequence: TGTGCCAGCAGTTTCCGACAGGGTGCTAATGAAAAACTGTTTTTT. Amino acid sequence: CASSFRQGANEKLFF.

The CDR3 DNA is TGCAGCACCCAGGGGTTGGATGGCTACACCTTC. This translates into CSTQGLDGYTF. V is TRBV29-1 and J is TRBJ1-2, with D maybe TRBD1 (6 bases). The CDR3 runs 11 residues. The ends were cut back, 8 bases at V and 6 bases at J, with 13 bases in the middle. Germline CDR1 is SQVTM and CDR2 is ANQGSEA.

The rearrangement joins TRBV18 to TRBJ2-5, with D perhaps matching TRBD2 (5 bases). Germline CDR1 is KGHSH and CDR2 is LQKENI. V was trimmed by 6 bases and J by 1 base, leaving 12 bases between them. The length of the CDR3 is 14 residues. The CDR3 here is CASSPREGQETQYF. CDR3 bases: TGTGCCAGCTCGCCCAGAGAGGGCCAAGAGACCCAGTACTTC. Together with reference TRBV18 and TRBJ2-5, the CDR3 gives the full variable domain: NAGVMQNPRHLVRRRGQEARLRCSPMKGHSHVYWYRQLPEEGLKFMVYLQKENIIDESGMPKERFSAEFPKEGPSILRIQQVVRGDSAAYFCASSPREGQETQYFGPGTRLLVL.